The source of this TCR beta chain is a study of blood T cell repertoires in COVID-19. Across the study: Some COVID-19 samples were acute and others convalescent; all came from the United States, Italy and Spain. Sample material is recorded as cDNA or gDNA derived from T cells, B-cell-depleted T cells, or PBMCs.

The CDR3 spans 15 residues. V lost 0 bases and J lost 7, with 17 bases in between. Germline V gene lookup returns CDR1 SGDLS and CDR2 YYNGEE. Source study methods: Amplification with reference gene primers provided the estimates of nucleated cell counts. Some clones are missing from TCRdb's copy, which holds only in-frame ones; the method was immunoSEQ multiplex PCR. From that table come the V and J calls and clone size; the DNA was used to work out D and trimming. Of 100,000 or so clones listed, 87% are singletons. This clone was detected only a few times. Sequencing used peripheral blood. The chain is built from TRBV9 and TRBJ2-7; TRBD2 might be the D (7 bases). The TCR sequence derives from a man in his thirties or forties in a cohort sampled during active COVID-19. The CDR3: CASSVDGAGAGEQYF. CDR3 nucleotides: TGTGCCAGCAGCGTAGATGGGGCGGGGGCGGGGGAGCAGTACTTC.